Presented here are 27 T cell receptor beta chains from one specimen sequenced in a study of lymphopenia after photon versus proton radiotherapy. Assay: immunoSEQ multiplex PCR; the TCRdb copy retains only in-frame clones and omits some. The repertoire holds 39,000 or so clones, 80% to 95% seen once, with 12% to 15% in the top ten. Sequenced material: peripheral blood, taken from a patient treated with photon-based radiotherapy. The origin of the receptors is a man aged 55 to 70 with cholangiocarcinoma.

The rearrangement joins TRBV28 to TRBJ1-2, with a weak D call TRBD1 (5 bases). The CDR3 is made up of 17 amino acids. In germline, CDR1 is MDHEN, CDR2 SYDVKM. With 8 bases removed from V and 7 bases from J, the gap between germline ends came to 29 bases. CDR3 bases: TGTGCCAGCGGTAATCTCAACAGGTATAGCGGCTCGTTTGGCTACACCTTC. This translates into CASGNLNRYSGSFGYTF.

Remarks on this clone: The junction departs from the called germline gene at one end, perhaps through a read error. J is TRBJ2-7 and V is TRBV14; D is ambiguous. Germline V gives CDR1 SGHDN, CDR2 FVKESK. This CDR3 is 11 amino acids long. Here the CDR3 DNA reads TGTGCCAGCAGCCAAGATATTGTCCCTTTTTTC. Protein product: CASSQDIVPFF. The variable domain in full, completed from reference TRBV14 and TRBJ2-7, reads EAGVTQFPSHSVIEKGQTVTLRCDPISGHDNLYWYRRVMGKEIKFLLHFVKESKQDESGMPNNRFLAERTGGTYSTLKVQPAELEDSGVYFCASSQDIVPFFGPGTRLTVT.

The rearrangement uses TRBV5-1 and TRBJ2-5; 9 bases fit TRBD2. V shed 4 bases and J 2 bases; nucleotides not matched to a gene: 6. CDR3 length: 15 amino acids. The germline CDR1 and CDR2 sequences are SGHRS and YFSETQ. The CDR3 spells CASSQTSGRQETQYF. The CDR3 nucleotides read TGCGCCAGCAGCCAGACTAGCGGACGTCAAGAGACCCAGTACTTC.

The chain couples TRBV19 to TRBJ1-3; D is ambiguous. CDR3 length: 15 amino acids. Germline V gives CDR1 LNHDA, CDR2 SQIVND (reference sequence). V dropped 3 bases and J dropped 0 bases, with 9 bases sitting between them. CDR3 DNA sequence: TGTGCCAGTAGTATTCCGTCCAACTCTGGAAACACCATATATTTT. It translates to CASSIPSNSGNTIYF.

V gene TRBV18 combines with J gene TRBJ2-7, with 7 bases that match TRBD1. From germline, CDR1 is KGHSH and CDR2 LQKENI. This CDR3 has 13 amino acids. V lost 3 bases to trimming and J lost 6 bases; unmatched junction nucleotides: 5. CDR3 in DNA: TGTGCCAGCTCACCCGGACAGGATCGCGAGCAGTACTTC. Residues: CASSPGQDREQYF.

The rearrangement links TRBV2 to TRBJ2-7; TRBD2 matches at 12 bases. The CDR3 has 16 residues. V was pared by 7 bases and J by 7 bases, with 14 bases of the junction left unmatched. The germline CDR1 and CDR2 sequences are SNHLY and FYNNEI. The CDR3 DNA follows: TGTGCCAGCATTAGGCCCGAGCTAGCGGGGGGGCATGAGCAGTACTTC. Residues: CASIRPELAGGHEQYF.

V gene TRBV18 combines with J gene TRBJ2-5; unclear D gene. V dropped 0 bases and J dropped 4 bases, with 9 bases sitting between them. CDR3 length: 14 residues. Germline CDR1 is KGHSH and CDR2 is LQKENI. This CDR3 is CASSPPSSSETQYF. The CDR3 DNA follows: TGTGCCAGCTCACCACCTTCCAGTTCAGAGACCCAGTACTTC.

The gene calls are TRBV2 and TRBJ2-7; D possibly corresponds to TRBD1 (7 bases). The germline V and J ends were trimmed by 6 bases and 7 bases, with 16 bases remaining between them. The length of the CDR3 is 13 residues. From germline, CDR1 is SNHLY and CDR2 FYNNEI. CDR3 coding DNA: TGTGCCAGCAGGACGGAGGGGGCGGGGGAGCAGTACTTC. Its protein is CASRTEGAGEQYF.

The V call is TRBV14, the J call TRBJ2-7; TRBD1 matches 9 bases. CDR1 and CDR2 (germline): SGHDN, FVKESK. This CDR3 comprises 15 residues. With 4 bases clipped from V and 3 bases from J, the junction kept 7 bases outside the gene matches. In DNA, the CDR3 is TGTGCCAGCAGCCCGATGGACAGGGGTTTCTACGAGCAGTACTTC. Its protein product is CASSPMDRGFYEQYF.

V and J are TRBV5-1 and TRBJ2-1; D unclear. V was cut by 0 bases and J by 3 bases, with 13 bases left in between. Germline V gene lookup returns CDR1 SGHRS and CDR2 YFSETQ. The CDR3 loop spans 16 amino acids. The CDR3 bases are TGCGCCAGCAGCTTGGCCGGGCAGAACCTCTACAATGAGCAGTTCTTC. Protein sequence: CASSLAGQNLYNEQFF.

This CDR3 reads CASSSLAGANNEQFF. CDR3 nucleotides: TGTGCCAGCAGTTCATTAGCGGGAGCAAACAATGAGCAGTTCTTC. The J gene is TRBJ2-1, the V gene TRBV28; TRBD2 agrees at 9 bases. With V trimmed by 4 bases and J by 5 bases, 6 bases remained unmatched. CDR3 length: 15 amino acids. CDR1 and CDR2 from the germline V gene are MDHEN and SYDVKM. Drawing the rest from reference TRBV28 and TRBJ2-1, the complete variable domain is DVKVTQSSRYLVKRTGEKVFLECVQDMDHENMFWYRQDPGLGLRLIYFSYDVKMKEKGDIPEGYSVSREKKERFSLILESASTNQTSMYLCASSSLAGANNEQFFGPGTRLTVL.

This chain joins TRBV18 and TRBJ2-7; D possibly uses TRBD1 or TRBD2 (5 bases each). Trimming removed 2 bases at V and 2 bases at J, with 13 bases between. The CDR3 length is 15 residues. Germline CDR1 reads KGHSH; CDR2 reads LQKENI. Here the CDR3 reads CASSPGDRNPYEQYF. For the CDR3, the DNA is TGTGCCAGCTCACCAGGGGACCGGAACCCCTACGAGCAGTACTTC.

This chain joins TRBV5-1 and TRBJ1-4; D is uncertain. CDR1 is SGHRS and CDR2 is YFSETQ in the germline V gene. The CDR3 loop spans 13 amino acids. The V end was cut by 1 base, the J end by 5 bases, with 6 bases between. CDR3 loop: CASSLQENEKLFF. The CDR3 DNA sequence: TGCGCCAGCAGCTTGCAGGAGAATGAAAAACTGTTTTTT.

The CDR3 region has the DNA TGCGCCAGCAGCGCACAGGGTTTAGTGTTCACAGATACGCAGTATTTT. Protein product: CASSAQGLVFTDTQYF. V is TRBV5-1 and J is TRBJ2-3, with D possibly matching TRBD1 (6 bases). This CDR3 has 16 amino acids. V lost 4 bases and J 2 bases, leaving 17 bases between the germline ends. CDR1 and CDR2 from the germline V gene are SGHRS and YFSETQ. Combining the CDR3 with reference TRBV5-1 and TRBJ2-3 gives the whole variable domain KAGVTQTPRYLIKTRGQQVTLSCSPISGHRSVSWYQQTPGQGLQFLFEYFSETQRNKGNFPGRFSGRQFSNSRSEMNVSTLELGDSALYLCASSAQGLVFTDTQYFGPGTRLTVL.

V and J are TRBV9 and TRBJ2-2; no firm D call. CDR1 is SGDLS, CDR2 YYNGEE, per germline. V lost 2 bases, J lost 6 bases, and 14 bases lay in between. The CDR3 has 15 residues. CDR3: CASSVRSQGSGELFF. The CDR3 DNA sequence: TGTGCCAGCAGCGTCCGGTCCCAAGGTTCCGGGGAGCTGTTTTTT.

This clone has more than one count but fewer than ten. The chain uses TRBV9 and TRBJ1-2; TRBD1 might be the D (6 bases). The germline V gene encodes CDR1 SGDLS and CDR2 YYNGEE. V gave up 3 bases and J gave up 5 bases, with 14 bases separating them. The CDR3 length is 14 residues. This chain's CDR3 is CASSELTGLYGYTF. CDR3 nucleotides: TGTGCCAGCAGCGAGTTAACAGGGTTATATGGCTACACCTTC.

The CDR3 DNA follows: TGTGCCAGCAGCTCTAGGAGCTCCTACAATGAGCAGTTCTTC. This sequence encodes CASSSRSSYNEQFF. The chain is built from TRBV5-8 and TRBJ2-1, with D unresolved. This CDR3 has 14 residues. CDR1 SGHTS and CDR2 YDEGEE come from the germline V gene. V gave up 3 bases and J gave up 0 bases, with 7 bases separating them.

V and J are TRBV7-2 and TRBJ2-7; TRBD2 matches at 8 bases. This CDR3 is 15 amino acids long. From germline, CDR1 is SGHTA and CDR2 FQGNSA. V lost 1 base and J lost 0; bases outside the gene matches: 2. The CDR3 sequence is CASSLDSGSSYEQYF. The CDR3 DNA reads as TGTGCCAGCAGCTTAGACAGCGGGAGCTCCTACGAGCAGTACTTC.

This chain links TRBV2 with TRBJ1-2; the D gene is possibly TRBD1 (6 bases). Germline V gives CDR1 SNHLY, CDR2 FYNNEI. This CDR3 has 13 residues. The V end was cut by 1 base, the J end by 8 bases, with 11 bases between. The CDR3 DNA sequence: TGTGCCAGCAGTGAAGGGACAGAAGGGGGCTACACCTTC. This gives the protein CASSEGTEGGYTF.

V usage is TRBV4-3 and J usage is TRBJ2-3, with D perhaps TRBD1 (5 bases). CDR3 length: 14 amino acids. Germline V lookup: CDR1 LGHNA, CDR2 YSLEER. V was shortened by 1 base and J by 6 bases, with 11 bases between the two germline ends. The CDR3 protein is CASSQGPGSDTQYF. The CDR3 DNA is TGCGCCAGCAGCCAAGGACCAGGGTCCGATACGCAGTATTTT.

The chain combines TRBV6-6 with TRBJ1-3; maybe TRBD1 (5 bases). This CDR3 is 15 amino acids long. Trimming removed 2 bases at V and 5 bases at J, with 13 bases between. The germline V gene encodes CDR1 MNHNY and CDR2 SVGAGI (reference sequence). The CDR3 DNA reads TGTGCCAGCAGTTACGGGGACCAAATGAGAAACACCATATATTTT. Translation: CASSYGDQMRNTIYF.

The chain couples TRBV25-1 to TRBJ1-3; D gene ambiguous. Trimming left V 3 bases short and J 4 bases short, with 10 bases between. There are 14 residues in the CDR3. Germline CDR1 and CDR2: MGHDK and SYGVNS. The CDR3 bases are TGTGCCAGCAGTGACAGGACGTCGGGAAACACCATATATTTT. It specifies CASSDRTSGNTIYF.

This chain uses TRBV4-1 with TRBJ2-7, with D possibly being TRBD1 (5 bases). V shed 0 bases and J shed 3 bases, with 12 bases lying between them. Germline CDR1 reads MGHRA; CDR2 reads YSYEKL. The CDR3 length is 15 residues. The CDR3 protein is CASSQDSAGNYEQYF. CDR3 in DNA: TGCGCCAGCAGCCAAGATTCGGCAGGGAACTACGAGCAGTACTTC.

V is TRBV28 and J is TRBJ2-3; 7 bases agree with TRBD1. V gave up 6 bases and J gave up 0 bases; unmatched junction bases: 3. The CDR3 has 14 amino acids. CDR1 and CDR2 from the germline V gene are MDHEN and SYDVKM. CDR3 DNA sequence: TGTGCCAGCAGACCAGGGGGTAGCACAGATACGCAGTATTTT. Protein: CASRPGGSTDTQYF.

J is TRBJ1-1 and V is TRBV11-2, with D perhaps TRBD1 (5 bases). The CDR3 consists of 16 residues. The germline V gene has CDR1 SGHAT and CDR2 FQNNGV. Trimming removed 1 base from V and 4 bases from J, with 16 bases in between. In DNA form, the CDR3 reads TGTGCCAGCAGCTTAGTCCGGGGGTGGGAGGGCACTGAAGCTTTCTTT. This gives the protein CASSLVRGWEGTEAFF.

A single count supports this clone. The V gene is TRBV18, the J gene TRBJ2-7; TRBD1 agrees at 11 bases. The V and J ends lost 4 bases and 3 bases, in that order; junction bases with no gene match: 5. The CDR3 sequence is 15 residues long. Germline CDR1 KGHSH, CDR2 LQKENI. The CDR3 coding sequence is TGTGCCAGCTCACTCGGACAGGGGGCAATCTACGAGCAGTACTTC. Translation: CASSLGQGAIYEQYF. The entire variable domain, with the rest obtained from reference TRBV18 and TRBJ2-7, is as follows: NAGVMQNPRHLVRRRGQEARLRCSPMKGHSHVYWYRQLPEEGLKFMVYLQKENIIDESGMPKERFSAEFPKEGPSILRIQQVVRGDSAAYFCASSLGQGAIYEQYFGPGTRLTVT.

The CDR3 nucleotides are TGCGCCAGCAGCTTGGAGGCTAGCGGAACCTACAATGAGCAGTTCTTC. Protein product: CASSLEASGTYNEQFF. The rearrangement links TRBV5-1 to TRBJ2-1, with 7 bases matching TRBD2. V lost 0 bases to trimming and J lost 2 bases; unmatched junction nucleotides: 5. The CDR3 extends over 16 amino acids. CDR1 and CDR2 from the germline V gene are SGHRS and YFSETQ.